The text below deals with one T cell receptor beta chain. These data belong to a study of blood T cell repertoires in COVID-19. In the study overall: The study drew acute and convalescent COVID-19 samples from the United States, Italy and Spain. Sources were T cells, B-cell-depleted T cells, or PBMCs; the material itself was cDNA or gDNA.

The V gene's germline CDR1 is SGHRS and CDR2 YFSETQ. CDR3 length: 17 residues. The J segment lost 0 bases and the V segment lost 4 bases, leaving 10 bases of the junction unmatched. Authors' methods: Reference gene primer amplification gave nucleated cell count estimates. This table comes from immunoSEQ multiplex PCR, and its TCRdb copy is limited to in-frame clones, with some not included. V and J calls and clone size follow that table, whereas D and trimming were derived from the DNA. The table lists around 250,000 clones, 80% to 85% of them singletons, with 4% to 5.5% in the top ten. The material sequenced was peripheral blood. This TCR came from a man over 45 with active or convalescent COVID-19. The V gene is TRBV5-1, the J gene TRBJ2-1; 7 bases are a match to TRBD1. The CDR3 region has the DNA TGCGCCAGCAGCGTACGCCGGGACAGCAGCTCCTACAATGAGCAGTTCTTC. Its protein product is CASSVRRDSSSYNEQFF.